This entry lists 18 T cell receptor beta chains sequenced from one sample in a study of cytomegalovirus exposure and HLA in healthy donors. Both 60 Vbeta primers and 13 Jbeta primers went into the PCR. TCRdb keeps only in-frame clones here, not all; method: immunoSEQ multiplex PCR. The sample has 150,000 to 200,000 clones; around four fifths are singletons. The specimen was PBMCs. Receptors were obtained from a man aged 45-65 years in good health and CMV-seronegative.

The chain uses TRBV19 and TRBJ2-5; possible D gene TRBD1, 6 bases. The CDR3 is 14 amino acids. CDR1 is LNHDA and CDR2 is SQIVND in the germline V gene (reference sequence). V was cut by 8 bases and J by 1 base, with 14 bases left in between. CDR3 loop: CASRPQGLQETQYF. As DNA, the CDR3 is TGTGCCAGTCGACCGCAGGGGCTCCAAGAGACCCAGTACTTC.

This clone has a single count. The CDR3 loop reads CATHRTGTYEQYF. The CDR3 DNA sequence: TGTGCCACACACAGGACAGGCACCTACGAGCAGTACTTC. V and J are TRBV10-3 and TRBJ2-7; TRBD1 aligns across 7 bases. V shed 10 bases, J shed 2 bases, and the junction held 8 bases outside the gene matches. Germline lookup yields CDR1 ENHRY and CDR2 SYGVKD. This CDR3 is built from 13 residues.

V and J are TRBV9 and TRBJ2-1; TRBD2 agrees at 7 bases. The germline V gene has CDR1 SGDLS and CDR2 YYNGEE. The J segment lost 0 bases and the V segment lost 0 bases, leaving 6 bases of the junction unmatched. This CDR3 comprises 17 residues. The CDR3 is CASSVDTSVSSYNEQFF. CDR3 nucleotides: TGTGCCAGCAGCGTAGATACTAGCGTAAGCTCCTACAATGAGCAGTTCTTC.

This chain joins TRBV6-5 and TRBJ1-1; 10 bases line up with TRBD1. Germline V CDR1 and CDR2: MNHEY, SVGAGI. The J segment lost 4 bases and the V segment lost 5 bases, leaving 7 bases of the junction unmatched. The CDR3 length is 15 residues. For the CDR3, the DNA is TGTGCCAGCAGTCCCCCGGGACAGGGGAGCACTGAAGCTTTCTTT. It is translated as CASSPPGQGSTEAFF.

The V gene is TRBV4-2, the J gene TRBJ2-7, with 12 bases matching TRBD2. This CDR3 spans 18 amino acids. The germline V gene encodes CDR1 LGHNA and CDR2 YNFKEQ. V was clipped by 3 bases and J by 1 base; unmatched bases: 10. CDR3: CASSQKPSTSGSSYEQYF. DNA of the CDR3: TGTGCCAGCAGCCAGAAACCCTCGACTAGCGGGAGTTCCTACGAGCAGTACTTC.

V usage is TRBV18 and J usage is TRBJ1-5; 7 bases align to TRBD1. V trimming: 6 bases; J trimming: 2 bases; junction bases outside the gene matches: 10. This CDR3 is 16 amino acids long. Germline CDR1 KGHSH, CDR2 LQKENI. CDR3 nucleotide sequence: TGTGCCAGCTCCCTTGCTCCCACAGGGGGCAATCAGCCCCAGCATTTT. Translation: CASSLAPTGGNQPQHF.

The chain links TRBV5-1 to TRBJ2-5; perhaps TRBD2 as D (8 bases). The J call may not be correct, given that the DNA end is closer to TRBJ2-7. Looked up from germline, CDR1 is SGHRS and CDR2 is YFSETQ. This CDR3 contains 19 residues. CDR3 nucleotide sequence: TGCGCCAGCAGGTTCGGGACTGGGGACAGCGGGGGTCTATTCAACGAGCAGTACTTC. Translating gives CASRFGTGDSGGLFNEQYF.

The chain links TRBV20-1 to TRBJ1-1; D is unclear. Germline V gene lookup returns CDR1 DFQATT and CDR2 SNEGSKA (reference sequence). V was pared by 5 bases and J by 6 bases, with 10 bases between. The CDR3 is made up of 11 amino acids. DNA of the CDR3: TGCAGTGCTGTCGGAGGGCCTGAAGCTTTCTTT. It encodes CSAVGGPEAFF.

This clone was observed a handful of times. V gene TRBV4-2 combines with J gene TRBJ1-4; weak D call: TRBD1 (5 bases). The CDR3 loop spans 15 amino acids. Germline V gives CDR1 LGHNA, CDR2 YNFKEQ. The V end lost 4 bases, the J end lost 8 bases, and 17 bases lay between the germline ends. The CDR3 sequence: CASSPHSQGEEKLFF. The CDR3 DNA is TGTGCCAGCAGCCCCCACTCCCAGGGTGAAGAAAAACTGTTTTTT.

This clone has more than one count but fewer than ten. V is TRBV6-6 and J is TRBJ1-1, with a tentative D call TRBD1 (5 bases). From germline, CDR1 is MNHNY and CDR2 SVGAGI (reference sequence). The CDR3 covers 16 residues. Trimming pared 5 bases from V and 4 bases from J, leaving 20 bases between. Here the CDR3 reads CASSPSGRHGPTEAFF. The CDR3 nucleotides are TGTGCCAGCAGTCCCTCAGGGCGGCACGGGCCCACTGAAGCTTTCTTT.

The chain has TRBV7-9 and TRBJ1-3; possibly TRBD1 for D (5 bases). Germline CDR1 and CDR2: SEHNR and FQNEAQ (reference sequence). Trimming cost V 2 bases and J 2 bases, with 16 bases left between them. The CDR3 extends over 17 amino acids. DNA for the CDR3: TGTGCCAGCAGCTTACTAGACCCCGTGGGGCCTGGAAACACCATATATTTT. Translation: CASSLLDPVGPGNTIYF.

The chain combines TRBV16 with TRBJ1-4, with TRBD1 identical over 7 bases. The CDR3 consists of 15 residues. CDR1 and CDR2 from the germline V gene are KGHSY and FQNENV. V shed 0 bases, J shed 7 bases, and the junction held 5 bases outside the gene matches. CDR3 residues: CASSQSPQGSEKLFF. The CDR3 bases are TGTGCCAGCAGCCAATCACCACAGGGGAGTGAAAAACTGTTTTTT.

The V gene is TRBV27, the J gene TRBJ2-2; 7 bases are a match to TRBD1. The CDR3 loop spans 15 amino acids. The germline V gene has CDR1 MNHEY and CDR2 SMNVEV (reference sequence). The V and J ends lost 3 bases and 4 bases, in that order; junction bases with no gene match: 5. The CDR3 loop is CASSFLDRVTGELFF. CDR3 DNA sequence: TGTGCCAGCAGTTTCCTTGACAGGGTCACCGGGGAGCTGTTTTTT.

V is TRBV19 and J is TRBJ2-3, with 12 bases matching TRBD2. Germline V CDR1 and CDR2: LNHDA, SQIVND (reference sequence). V was clipped by 3 bases and J by 5 bases; unmatched bases: 6. The CDR3 is 16 amino acids. The CDR3 sequence: CASSITSGGPGDTQYF. As DNA, the CDR3 is TGTGCCAGTAGTATTACTAGCGGGGGGCCGGGAGATACGCAGTATTTT.

This chain connects TRBV7-2 to TRBJ1-1, with no clear D. Trimming stripped 1 base from V and 2 bases from J, with 11 bases between. CDR3 length: 15 residues. CDR1 and CDR2 from the germline V gene are SGHTA and FQGNSA. The CDR3 sequence is CASSLVPGANTEAFF. Here the CDR3 DNA reads TGTGCCAGCAGCTTAGTTCCGGGAGCTAACACTGAAGCTTTCTTT.

The CDR3 DNA sequence: TGTGCCAGCAGCTTAATGGCTAGCGGGACCGGGGAGCTGTTTTTT. Amino acid sequence: CASSLMASGTGELFF. The chain carries TRBV7-3 and TRBJ2-2, with 8 bases fitting TRBD2. The CDR3 totals 15 residues. With 1 base clipped from V and 5 bases from J, the junction kept 3 bases outside the gene matches. The germline V gene has CDR1 SGHTA and CDR2 FQGTGA.

This clone was seen a handful of times. The gene calls are TRBV7-2 and TRBJ1-4; 7 bases agree with TRBD1. The CDR3 is 14 residues long. Germline V gives CDR1 SGHTA, CDR2 FQGNSA. With V trimmed by 7 bases and J by 3 bases, 5 bases remained unmatched. DNA for the CDR3: TGTGCCAGCAAACCGGGACAGTCTAATGAAAAACTGTTTTTT. The encoded protein is CASKPGQSNEKLFF.

This sequence joins TRBV5-4 and TRBJ2-5; 9 bases map to TRBD1. V was pared by 3 bases and J by 5 bases, with 8 bases of the junction left unmatched. Germline V gene data show CDR1 as SGHNT and CDR2 as YYREEE (reference sequence). There are 15 residues in the CDR3. The CDR3 sequence: CASSSPGQGGETQYF. CDR3 in DNA: TGTGCCAGCAGCTCACCGGGACAGGGAGGGGAGACCCAGTACTTC.